This TCR beta chain was observed in a study of blood T cell repertoires in COVID-19. This clone was detected only a few times. TCRdb keeps only in-frame clones here, not all; method: immunoSEQ multiplex PCR. The sample lists about 380,000 clones, about 90% occurring once. This CDR3 region has 15 residues. The germline V gene encodes CDR1 ENHRY and CDR2 SYGVKD. Trimming removed 8 bases from V and 6 bases from J, with 23 bases in between. This receptor was identified in a man aged 25 to 45 who had recovered from COVID-19. The chain uses TRBV10-3 and TRBJ2-7; possibly TRBD2 for D (5 bases). The sequenced material came from PBMCs or T cells enriched from blood (not recorded which). The CDR3 spells CAIGEGTVGISEQYF. DNA of the CDR3: TGTGCCATCGGGGAAGGTACGGTCGGGATCAGCGAGCAGTACTTC.